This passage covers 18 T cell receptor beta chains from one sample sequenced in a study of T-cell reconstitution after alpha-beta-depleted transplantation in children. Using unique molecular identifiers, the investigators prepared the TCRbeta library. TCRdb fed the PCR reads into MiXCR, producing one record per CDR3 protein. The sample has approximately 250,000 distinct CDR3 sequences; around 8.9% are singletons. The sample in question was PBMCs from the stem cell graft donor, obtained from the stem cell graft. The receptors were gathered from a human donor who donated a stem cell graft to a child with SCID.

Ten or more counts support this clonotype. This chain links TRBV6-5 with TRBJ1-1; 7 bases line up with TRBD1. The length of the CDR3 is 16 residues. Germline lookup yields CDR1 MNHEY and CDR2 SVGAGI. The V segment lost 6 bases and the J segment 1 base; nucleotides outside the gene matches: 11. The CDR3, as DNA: TGTGCCAGCAGGGTTTTCCCCGGGACAGCGAACACTGAAGCTTTCTTT. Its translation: CASRVFPGTANTEAFF.

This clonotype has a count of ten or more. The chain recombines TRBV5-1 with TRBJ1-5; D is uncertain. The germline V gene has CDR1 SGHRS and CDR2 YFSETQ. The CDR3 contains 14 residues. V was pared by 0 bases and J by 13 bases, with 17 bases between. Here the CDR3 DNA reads TGCGCCAGCAGCTTGGGCCCGGTTAGTGGTATTCAGCATTTT. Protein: CASSLGPVSGIQHF.

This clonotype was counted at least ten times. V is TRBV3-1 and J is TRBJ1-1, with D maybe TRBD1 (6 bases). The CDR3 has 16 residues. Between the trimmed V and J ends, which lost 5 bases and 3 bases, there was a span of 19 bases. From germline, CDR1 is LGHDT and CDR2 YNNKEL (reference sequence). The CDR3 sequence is CASSKVGPTGHTEAFF. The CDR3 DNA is TGTGCCAGCAGCAAAGTCGGACCTACAGGGCACACTGAAGCTTTCTTT.

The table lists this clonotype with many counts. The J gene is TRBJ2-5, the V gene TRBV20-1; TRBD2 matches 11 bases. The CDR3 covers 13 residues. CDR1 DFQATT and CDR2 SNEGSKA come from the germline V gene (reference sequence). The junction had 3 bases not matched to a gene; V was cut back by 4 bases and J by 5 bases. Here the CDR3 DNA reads TGCAGTGCTACTAGCGGGGGGAGGGAGACCCAGTACTTC. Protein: CSATSGGRETQYF.

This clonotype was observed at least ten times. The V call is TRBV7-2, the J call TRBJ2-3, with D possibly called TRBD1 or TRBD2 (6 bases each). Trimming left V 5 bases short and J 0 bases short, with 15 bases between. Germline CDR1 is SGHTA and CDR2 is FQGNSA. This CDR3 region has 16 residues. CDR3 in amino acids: CASSLYRDSSTDTQYF. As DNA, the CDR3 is TGTGCCAGCAGCCTGTACAGGGACTCTAGCACAGATACGCAGTATTTT. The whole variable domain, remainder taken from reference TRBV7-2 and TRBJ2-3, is GAGVSQSPSNKVTEKGKDVELRCDPISGHTALYWYRQSLGQGLEFLIYFQGNSAPDKSGLPSDRFSAERTGGSVSTLTIQRTQQEDSAVYLCASSLYRDSSTDTQYFGPGTRLTVL.

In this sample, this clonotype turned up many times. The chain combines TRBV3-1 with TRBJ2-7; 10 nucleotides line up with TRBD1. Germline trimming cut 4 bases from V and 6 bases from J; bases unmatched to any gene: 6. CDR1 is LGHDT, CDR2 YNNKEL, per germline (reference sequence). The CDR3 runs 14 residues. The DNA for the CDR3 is TGTGCCAGCAGCCCCATGACAGGGGGCAGCGAGCAGTACTTC. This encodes CASSPMTGGSEQYF.

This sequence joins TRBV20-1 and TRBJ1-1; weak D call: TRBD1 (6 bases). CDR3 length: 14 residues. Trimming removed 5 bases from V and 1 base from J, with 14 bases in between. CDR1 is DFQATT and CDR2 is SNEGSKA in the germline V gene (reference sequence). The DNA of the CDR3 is TGCAGTGCTGCAGGGGATACGAGGAACACTGAAGCTTTCTTT. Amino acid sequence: CSAAGDTRNTEAFF.

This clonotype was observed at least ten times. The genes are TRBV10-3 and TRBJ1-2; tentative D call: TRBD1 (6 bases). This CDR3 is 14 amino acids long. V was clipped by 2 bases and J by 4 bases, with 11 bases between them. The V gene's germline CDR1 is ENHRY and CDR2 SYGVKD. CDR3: CAISEGGQSYGYTF. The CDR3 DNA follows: TGTGCCATCAGTGAGGGGGGCCAGAGCTATGGCTACACCTTC.

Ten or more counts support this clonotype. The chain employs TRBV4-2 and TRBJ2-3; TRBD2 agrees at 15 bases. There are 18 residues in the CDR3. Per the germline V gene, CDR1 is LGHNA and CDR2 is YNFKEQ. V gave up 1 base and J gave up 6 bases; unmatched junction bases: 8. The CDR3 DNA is TGTGCCAGCAGCCAAGGGGGACTAGCGGGGGGTACGAGCGATACGCAGTATTTT. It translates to CASSQGGLAGGTSDTQYF.

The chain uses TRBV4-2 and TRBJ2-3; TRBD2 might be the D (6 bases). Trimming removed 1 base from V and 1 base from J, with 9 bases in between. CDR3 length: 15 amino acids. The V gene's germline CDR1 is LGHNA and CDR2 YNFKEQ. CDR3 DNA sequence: TGTGCCAGCAGCCAAGGACTAGGGGGCACAGATACGCAGTATTTT. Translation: CASSQGLGGTDTQYF.

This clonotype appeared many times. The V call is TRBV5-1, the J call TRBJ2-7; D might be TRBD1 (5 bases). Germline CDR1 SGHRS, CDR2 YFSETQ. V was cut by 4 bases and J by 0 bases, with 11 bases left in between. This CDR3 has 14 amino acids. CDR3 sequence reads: CASSLSTDSYEQYF. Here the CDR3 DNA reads TGCGCCAGCAGCCTCTCGACAGACTCCTACGAGCAGTACTTC.

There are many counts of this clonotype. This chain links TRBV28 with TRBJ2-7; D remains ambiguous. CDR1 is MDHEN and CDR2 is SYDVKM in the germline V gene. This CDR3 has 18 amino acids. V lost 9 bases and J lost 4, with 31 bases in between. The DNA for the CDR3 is TGTGCCAGATGGAGAACTCTCGCCAGTGCCCCACCCTTATACGAGCAGTACTTC. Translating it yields CARWRTLASAPPLYEQYF.

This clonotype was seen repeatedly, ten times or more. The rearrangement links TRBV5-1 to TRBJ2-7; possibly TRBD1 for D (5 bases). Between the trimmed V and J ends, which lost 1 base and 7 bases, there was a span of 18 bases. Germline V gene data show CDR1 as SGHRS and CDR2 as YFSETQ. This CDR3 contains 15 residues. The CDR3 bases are TGCGCCAGCAGCTTGATTCTGGGCCCCCCAGGGGAGCAGTACTTC. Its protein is CASSLILGPPGEQYF.

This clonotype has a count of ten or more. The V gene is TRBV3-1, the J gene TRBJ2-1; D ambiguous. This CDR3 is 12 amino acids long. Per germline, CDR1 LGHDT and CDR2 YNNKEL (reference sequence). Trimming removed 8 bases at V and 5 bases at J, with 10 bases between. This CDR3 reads CASSSANNEQFF. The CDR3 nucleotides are TGTGCCAGCTCGAGTGCTAACAATGAGCAGTTCTTC.

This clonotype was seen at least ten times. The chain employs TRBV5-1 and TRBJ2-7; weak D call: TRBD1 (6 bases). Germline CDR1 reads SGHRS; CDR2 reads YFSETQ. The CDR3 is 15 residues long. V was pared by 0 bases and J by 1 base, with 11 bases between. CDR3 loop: CASSLVPGASYEQYF. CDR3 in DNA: TGCGCCAGCAGCTTGGTCCCAGGGGCTTCCTACGAGCAGTACTTC.

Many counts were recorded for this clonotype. CDR3: CSAREGNNEQFF. The CDR3 nucleotides read TGCAGTGCTAGAGAGGGAAACAATGAGCAGTTCTTC. The V gene is TRBV20-1, the J gene TRBJ2-1; D not resolved. Trimming shortened V by 0 bases and J by 5 bases, and 5 bases separated the two germline ends. The CDR3 runs 12 residues. The V gene's germline CDR1 is DFQATT and CDR2 SNEGSKA (reference sequence).

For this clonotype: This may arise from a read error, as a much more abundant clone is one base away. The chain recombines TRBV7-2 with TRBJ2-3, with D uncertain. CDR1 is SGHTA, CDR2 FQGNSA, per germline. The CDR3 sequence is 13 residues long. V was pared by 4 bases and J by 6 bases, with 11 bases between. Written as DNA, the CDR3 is TGTACCAGCAGCTCGACTTTTTCGGATACGCAGTATTTT. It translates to CTSSSTFSDTQYF.

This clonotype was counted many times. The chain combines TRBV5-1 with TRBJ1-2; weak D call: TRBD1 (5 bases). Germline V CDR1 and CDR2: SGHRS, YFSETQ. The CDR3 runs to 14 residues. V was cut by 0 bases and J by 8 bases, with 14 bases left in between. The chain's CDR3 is CASSLAGTGGGYTF. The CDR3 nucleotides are TGCGCCAGCAGCTTGGCTGGGACGGGAGGAGGCTACACCTTC.